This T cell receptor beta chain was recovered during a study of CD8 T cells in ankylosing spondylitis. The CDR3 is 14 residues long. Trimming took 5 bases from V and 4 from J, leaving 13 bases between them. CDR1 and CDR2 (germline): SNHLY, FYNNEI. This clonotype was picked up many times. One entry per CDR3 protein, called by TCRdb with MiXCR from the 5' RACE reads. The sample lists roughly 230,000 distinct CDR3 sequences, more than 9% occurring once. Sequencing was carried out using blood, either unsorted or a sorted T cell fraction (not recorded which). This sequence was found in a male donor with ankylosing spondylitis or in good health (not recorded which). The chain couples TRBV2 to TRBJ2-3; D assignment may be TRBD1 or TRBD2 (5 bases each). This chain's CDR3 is CASSWDRSADTQYF. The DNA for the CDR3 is TGTGCCAGCAGTTGGGACCGGAGCGCAGATACGCAGTATTTT.